Sequencing of this T cell receptor beta chain was carried out in a study of cytomegalovirus exposure and HLA in healthy donors. In germline, CDR1 is MNHEY, CDR2 SMNVEV (reference sequence). J gave up 2 bases and V 6 bases, and 5 bases lay outside the gene matches. The CDR3 runs 14 residues. Produced via immunoSEQ multiplex PCR; TCRdb's table is partial and in-frame only. This repertoire shows about 120,000 clones, approximately 91% found once; its top ten account for about 2%. This clonotype was obtained from a woman aged 18-29 years in good health and CMV-seronegative. V is TRBV27 and J is TRBJ2-7; 9 bases are a match to TRBD1. The sequenced sample was PBMCs. In DNA, the CDR3 is TGTGCCAGCAGCCCTCGGACAGGGGCCTACGAGCAGTACTTC. Its protein product is CASSPRTGAYEQYF.